This T cell receptor beta chain was captured by sequencing in a study of OX40 agonist ivuxolimab in advanced cancers. In this sample, this clone is medium-sized (0.01 to 0.1%). With 3 bases clipped from V and 4 bases from J, the junction kept 7 bases outside the gene matches. Germline assignment: CDR1 LNHDA and CDR2 SQIVND (reference sequence). The CDR3 covers 15 residues. TCRdb's copy holds only in-frame clones and misses some; the assay was immunoSEQ multiplex PCR. The sample records some 70,000 clones, approximately 86% being singletons. The chain is built from TRBV19 and TRBJ1-2; 8 bases map to TRBD1. The sequencing here drew on CD4+ or CD8+ T cells sorted from blood, taken in a trial of the OX40 agonist ivuxolimab. This TCR was sampled from an adult with an advanced solid tumor such as melanoma, head and neck, liver or kidney cancer. CDR3 amino acids: CASSMGGQVAYGYTF. The CDR3 DNA is TGTGCCAGTAGTATGGGGGGACAGGTGGCCTATGGCTACACCTTC. The variable domain in full, completed from reference TRBV19 and TRBJ1-2, reads DGGITQSPKYLFRKEGQNVTLSCEQNLNHDAMYWYRQDPGQGLRLIYYSQIVNDFQKGDIAEGYSVSREKKESFPLTVTSAQKNPTAFYLCASSMGGQVAYGYTFGSGTRLTVV.